What follows are 18 T cell receptor beta chains derived from one specimen sequenced in a study of control samples from healthy donors and cancer patients. Measured with immunoSEQ multiplex PCR; TCRdb has only the in-frame clones, and not every one. In the table there are around 140,000 clones, approximately 91% of which are singletons. The specimen was blood. The receptors shown here come from a man younger than 40 in good health.

This clone was found once. The chain joins TRBV30 to TRBJ1-2; a possible D gene is TRBD1 (5 bases). The germline V gene encodes CDR1 GTSNPN and CDR2 SVGIG (reference sequence). This CDR3 contains 13 residues. V lost 0 bases and J 7 bases, leaving 12 bases between the germline ends. The CDR3 region is CAWSVRRGTGYTF. The CDR3, as DNA: TGTGCCTGGAGTGTTCGTAGGGGTACTGGCTACACCTTC.

This chain links TRBV21-1 with TRBJ2-7; the table's D gene call, TRBD2, was not cross checked with the DNA. TRBV21-1 is assigned pseudogene status. CDR3 length: 13 amino acids. The CDR3 nucleotides read TGTGCCAGCAGAAAGCGGGGTTGGTACGAGCAGTACTTC. Its translation is CASRKRGWYEQYF.

In its sample, this clone was seen once. The chain has TRBV5-1 and TRBJ1-2, with D possibly matching TRBD1 (5 bases). Between the trimmed V and J ends, which lost 2 bases and 5 bases, there was a span of 10 bases. Germline loops: CDR1 SGHRS, CDR2 YFSETQ. CDR3 length: 13 residues. CDR3 residues: CASSFGTEYGYTF. CDR3 sequence (DNA): TGCGCCAGCAGCTTTGGGACGGAATATGGCTACACCTTC.

The CDR3 nucleotides read TGTGCCACCAGTGATAGTGCGCCGAGCTCCTACAATGAGCAGTTCTTC. Amino acids: CATSDSAPSSYNEQFF. The J gene is TRBJ2-1, the V gene TRBV24-1; no firm D call. The CDR3 has 16 residues. Trimming stripped 3 bases from V and 0 bases from J, with 11 bases between. Germline assignment: CDR1 KGHDR and CDR2 SFDVKD.

V usage is TRBV5-4 and J usage is TRBJ2-1, with TRBD2 identical over 9 bases. The CDR3 totals 15 residues. Germline V gene sequence: CDR1 SGHNT, CDR2 YYREEE (reference sequence). V was pared by 2 bases and J by 8 bases, with 8 bases of the junction left unmatched. CDR3 protein: CASSFGLAGTDEQFF. The CDR3 nucleotides are TGTGCCAGCAGCTTTGGGCTAGCGGGGACCGATGAGCAGTTCTTC.

This clone was detected only once. The chain has TRBV4-2 and TRBJ2-7; either TRBD1 or TRBD2 may supply D (5 bases each). From germline, CDR1 is LGHNA and CDR2 YNFKEQ. The CDR3 has 16 amino acids. V gave up 0 bases and J gave up 4 bases, with 16 bases separating them. CDR3 in amino acids: CASSQDWDLGHYEQYF. In nucleotides, the CDR3 is TGTGCCAGCAGCCAAGATTGGGACCTCGGGCATTACGAGCAGTACTTC.

The J gene is TRBJ1-2, the V gene TRBV6-6; D might be TRBD1 (6 bases). The CDR3 length is 12 residues. Deletions cut 8 bases from V and 8 bases from J, with 15 bases between. Looked up from germline, CDR1 is MNHNY and CDR2 is SVGAGI (reference sequence). The CDR3 spells CASLRGTGGYTF. The CDR3 DNA is TGTGCCAGCTTGAGGGGGACTGGGGGCTACACCTTC.

The chain employs TRBV2 and TRBJ2-3, with 7 positions matching TRBD2. Trimming removed 6 bases from V and 1 base from J; junction bases left unmatched: 13. CDR3 size: 17 residues. Germline-derived CDR1 and CDR2 are SNHLY and FYNNEI. The DNA for the CDR3 is TGTGCCAGCAGCCAAGAGGGGAGGGGCGGAGGCACAGATACGCAGTATTTT. This gives the protein CASSQEGRGGGTDTQYF. Based on the CDR3 plus reference TRBV2 and TRBJ2-3, the full variable domain is EPEVTQTPSHQVTQMGQEVILRCVPISNHLYFYWYRQILGQKVEFLVSFYNNEISEKSEIFDDQFSVERPDGSNFTLKIRSTKLEDSAMYFCASSQEGRGGGTDTQYFGPGTRLTVL.

This chain links TRBV20-1 with TRBJ1-1; D not certain. The V end was cut by 3 bases, the J end by 2 bases, with 13 bases between. The CDR3 covers 14 residues. CDR1 DFQATT and CDR2 SNEGSKA come from the germline V gene (reference sequence). CDR3 nucleotide sequence: TGCAGTGCTAGTGTAAACGTCGCTAACACTGAAGCTTTCTTT. It translates to CSASVNVANTEAFF.

The chain carries TRBV2 and TRBJ2-3, with 9 bases fitting TRBD2. This CDR3 contains 15 residues. Germline values: CDR1 SNHLY, CDR2 FYNNEI. After removal of 3 bases from V and 5 bases from J, the junction contained 6 bases not matched to a gene. CDR3 sequence (DNA): TGTGCCAGCAGTGATGGGACTAGCCTAGGAGATACGCAGTATTTT. Protein product: CASSDGTSLGDTQYF.

This sequence joins TRBV5-1 and TRBJ2-3; maybe TRBD2 (5 bases). Looked up from germline, CDR1 is SGHRS and CDR2 is YFSETQ. The CDR3 totals 13 residues. The V end was cut by 5 bases, the J end by 5 bases, with 12 bases between. As DNA, the CDR3 is TGCGCCAGCAGTCGGACTCGCGGAGATACGCAGTATTTT. Residues: CASSRTRGDTQYF.

V gene TRBV7-7 combines with J gene TRBJ2-2, with D possibly called TRBD1 or TRBD2 (5 bases each). There are 17 residues in the CDR3. The V gene lost 1 base and the J gene lost 0 bases, with 12 bases spanning the gap. The germline CDR1 and CDR2 sequences are SSHAT and FNYEAQ (reference sequence). The CDR3 DNA is TGTGCCAGCAGCTTAGAGGTGGGACGCGCGAACACCGGGGAGCTGTTTTTT. Protein sequence: CASSLEVGRANTGELFF.

The CDR3 DNA sequence: TGCGCCAGCAGTGAGACAGGGTTAGCGAACACTGAAGCTTTCTTT. It translates to CASSETGLANTEAFF. The rearrangement uses TRBV10-2 and TRBJ1-1; tentative D call: TRBD1 (6 bases). The CDR3 has 15 residues. Germline values: CDR1 WSHSY, CDR2 SAAADI. Trimming stripped 2 bases from V and 1 base from J, with 11 bases between.

This chain connects TRBV2 to TRBJ2-7; D uncertain. V was pared by 8 bases and J by 0 bases, with 14 bases between. The CDR3 has 14 residues. The germline CDR1 and CDR2 sequences are SNHLY and FYNNEI. The CDR3 sequence: CASGDPKGSYEQYF. CDR3 nucleotide sequence: TGTGCCAGCGGGGATCCTAAAGGCTCCTACGAGCAGTACTTC.

The chain recombines TRBV7-2 with TRBJ1-2; D not certain. CDR3 length equals 13 residues. V lost 2 bases, J lost 2 bases, and 6 bases lay in between. The germline gives CDR1 SGHTA, CDR2 FQGNSA. This CDR3 reads CASSLIGNYGYTF. In DNA form, the CDR3 reads TGTGCCAGCAGCTTAATCGGGAACTATGGCTACACCTTC.

The rearrangement joins TRBV27 to TRBJ1-1, with D possibly TRBD1 on 6 matching bases. The CDR3 extends over 16 amino acids. Trimming removed 3 bases at V and 4 bases at J, with 18 bases between. The germline V gene has CDR1 MNHEY and CDR2 SMNVEV (reference sequence). This chain's CDR3 is CASSLGARGGITEAFF. Here the CDR3 DNA reads TGTGCCAGCAGTTTGGGGGCAAGGGGTGGGATCACTGAAGCTTTCTTT.

The chain joins TRBV6-5 to TRBJ2-7; D not resolved. The CDR3 runs 13 residues. Germline lookup yields CDR1 MNHEY and CDR2 SVGAGI. Trimming took off 9 bases at V and 1 base at J, with 13 bases between the two ends. The chain's CDR3 is CASVETFSYEQYF. The CDR3 DNA sequence: TGTGCCAGTGTCGAAACATTTTCCTACGAGCAGTACTTC.

The V and J genes are TRBV5-1 and TRBJ1-2; D call uncertain. The germline V and J ends were trimmed by 4 bases and 8 bases, with 21 bases remaining between them. The CDR3 contains 15 residues. In germline, CDR1 is SGHRS, CDR2 YFSETQ. CDR3 nucleotides: TGCGCCAGCAGCGAACCCGGGTCTGGCGGAGGAGGCTACACCTTC. Amino acids: CASSEPGSGGGGYTF.